This T cell receptor (beta chain) stems from a study of blood T cell repertoires in COVID-19. Overall study context: The United States, Italy and Spain supplied acute and convalescent COVID-19 samples. PBMCs, B-cell-depleted T cells, or T cells were the source of the cDNA or gDNA that made up the material.

Source study methods: Amplification with reference gene primers provided the estimates of nucleated cell counts. The table came from immunoSEQ multiplex PCR; TCRdb's copy has only in-frame clones and leaves some out. Clone size and V and J calls were adopted from that table, with D and trimming inferred from the DNA. The sample holds roughly 100,000 clones, about 88% seen once. V shed 4 bases and J 2 bases; nucleotides not matched to a gene: 7. The CDR3 is made up of 15 amino acids. Looked up from germline, CDR1 is SGDLS and CDR2 is YYNGEE. The rearrangement joins TRBV9 to TRBJ2-3; 7 bases align to TRBD2. The receptor was derived from a human donor in a cohort sampled during active COVID-19. The sequencing input was peripheral blood. As DNA, the CDR3 is TGTGCCAGCAGCCCCAGGAGCGGGACCACAGATACGCAGTATTTT. Protein sequence: CASSPRSGTTDTQYF.